This TCR beta chain was found in a study of cytomegalovirus exposure and HLA in healthy donors. Sequencing was performed with immunoSEQ multiplex PCR; in TCRdb, only in-frame clones are kept and a portion is missing. The sample includes 200,000 to 250,000 clones, around nine tenths of them seen just once. CDR1 and CDR2 from the germline V gene are MNHNS and SASEGT. V lost 0 bases and J 5 bases, leaving 7 bases between the germline ends. This CDR3 comprises 14 residues. What was sequenced was PBMCs. The chain has TRBV6-1 and TRBJ2-2; a weak D match, TRBD2 (5 bases). This TCR was sampled from a young woman in good health and CMV-seropositive. The CDR3 DNA is TGTGCCAGCAGTGAAGCAGCGGAAACCGGGGAGCTGTTTTTT. Its translation is CASSEAAETGELFF.